Following are 21 T cell receptor beta chains from one sample sequenced in a study of T-cell reconstitution after alpha-beta-depleted transplantation in children. Using unique molecular identifiers, the investigators prepared the TCRbeta library. TCRdb analysed the PCR reads with MiXCR anew, one entry per CDR3 protein. Altogether 600,000 to 700,000 distinct CDR3 sequences are present, approximately 15% being singletons, with the ten largest covering about 1.1%. Material: PBMCs from the stem cell graft donor, obtained from the stem cell graft. The receptors stem from a human donor who donated a stem cell graft to a child with acute myeloid leukemia.

V gene TRBV18 combines with J gene TRBJ1-2; 9 positions match TRBD1. The J segment lost 6 bases and the V segment lost 6 bases, leaving 8 bases of the junction unmatched. Germline V CDR1 and CDR2: KGHSH, LQKENI. This CDR3 region has 14 residues. The CDR3 coding sequence is TGTGCCAGCTCCAGACTGGACAGGGGCGATGGCTACACCTTC. Its translation is CASSRLDRGDGYTF.

The chain recombines TRBV20-1 with TRBJ1-6, with D maybe TRBD1 (5 bases). Germline V CDR1 and CDR2: DFQATT, SNEGSKA (reference sequence). V was pared by 1 base and J by 5 bases, with 15 bases between. This CDR3 comprises 16 residues. The CDR3 DNA reads as TGCAGTGCTAGAGGAGGGCAGGGAAGGCATAATTCACCCCTCCACTTT. Residues: CSARGGQGRHNSPLHF.

This clonotype showed up just a few times. V gene TRBV27 combines with J gene TRBJ2-2; 9 bases are a match to TRBD1. The CDR3 runs to 15 residues. Germline V gene sequence: CDR1 MNHEY, CDR2 SMNVEV (reference sequence). Losses at the gene ends were 3 bases for V and 7 bases for J; bases not matched to a gene: 6. CDR3 sequence: CASSFTGGAFGELFF. The CDR3 DNA follows: TGTGCCAGCAGTTTCACAGGGGGCGCTTTCGGGGAGCTGTTTTTT.

V is TRBV18 and J is TRBJ2-3, with a weak D call TRBD1 (5 bases). V gave up 8 bases and J gave up 2 bases, with 11 bases separating them. Germline V gene lookup returns CDR1 KGHSH and CDR2 LQKENI. This CDR3 is built from 13 residues. The CDR3 DNA reads as TGTGCCAGCCTGGACATCGACACAGATACGCAGTATTTT. Translated, it gives CASLDIDTDTQYF. Together with reference TRBV18 and TRBJ2-3, the CDR3 gives the full variable domain: NAGVMQNPRHLVRRRGQEARLRCSPMKGHSHVYWYRQLPEEGLKFMVYLQKENIIDESGMPKERFSAEFPKEGPSILRIQQVVRGDSAAYFCASLDIDTDTQYFGPGTRLTVL.

This clonotype was detected many times. V and J are TRBV20-1 and TRBJ2-5; D call uncertain. There are 14 residues in the CDR3. Germline V CDR1 and CDR2: DFQATT, SNEGSKA (reference sequence). V gave up 4 bases and J gave up 5 bases, with 17 bases separating them. This chain's CDR3 is CSAIKQTRPETQYF. The CDR3 DNA follows: TGCAGTGCTATAAAACAGACCCGACCCGAGACCCAGTACTTC.

Many counts were recorded for this clonotype. The chain recombines TRBV27 with TRBJ2-7, with D tentatively TRBD1 (7 bases). V was cut by 6 bases and J by 2 bases, with 17 bases left in between. Germline V gives CDR1 MNHEY, CDR2 SMNVEV (reference sequence). The CDR3 consists of 15 residues. In DNA, the CDR3 is TGTGCCAGCAGCCCTTTCTCAGGGGGGCCCTACGAGCAGTACGTC. Protein product: CASSPFSGGPYEQYV.

The sample holds many counts of this clonotype. The chain recombines TRBV11-2 with TRBJ2-1, with 9 bases that match TRBD2. Trimming took 1 base from V and 5 from J; bases not matched to a gene: 3. Germline-derived CDR1 and CDR2 are SGHAT and FQNNGV. The CDR3 spans 15 residues. The CDR3 reads CASSLAASGDNEQFF. The CDR3 nucleotides read TGTGCCAGCAGCTTAGCGGCTAGCGGGGACAATGAGCAGTTCTTC.

This chain uses TRBV12-3 or TRBV12-4 with TRBJ2-7, with TRBD1 matching over 8 bases. The CDR3 runs 13 residues. After removal of 5 bases from V and 6 bases from J, the junction contained 6 bases not matched to a gene. CDR3 amino acids: CASSRQGNREQYF. The CDR3 region has the DNA TGTGCCAGCAGTAGACAGGGGAACCGCGAGCAGTACTTC.

This clonotype was observed many times. The V call is TRBV15, the J call TRBJ2-3; TRBD1 might be the D (6 bases). The length of the CDR3 is 15 residues. V gave up 0 bases and J gave up 6 bases, with 13 bases separating them. Germline assignment: CDR1 LNHNV and CDR2 YYDKDF (reference sequence). DNA of the CDR3: TGTGCCACCAGCAGAGATCCGGGGCAGGGGGATACGCAGTATTTT. It codes for CATSRDPGQGDTQYF. Combining the CDR3 with reference TRBV15 and TRBJ2-3 gives the whole variable domain DAMVIQNPRYQVTQFGKPVTLSCSQTLNHNVMYWYQQKSSQAPKLLFHYYDKDFNNEADTPDNFQSRRPNTSFCFLDIRSPGLGDTAMYLCATSRDPGQGDTQYFGPGTRLTVL.

This clonotype was found many times. The chain is built from TRBV4-2 and TRBJ2-1; 7 positions agree with TRBD1. CDR3 size: 15 residues. CDR1 and CDR2 from the germline V gene are LGHNA and YNFKEQ. V lost 2 bases and J lost 4; bases outside the gene matches: 5. CDR3 protein: CASSQPGQKYNEQFF. The DNA of the CDR3 is TGTGCCAGCAGCCAACCGGGACAGAAATACAATGAGCAGTTCTTC.

This clonotype was counted a few times. The CDR3 protein is CASSQKGGSYNEQFF. CDR3 nucleotides: TGTGCCAGCAGCCAAAAAGGTGGCTCCTACAATGAGCAGTTCTTC. V usage is TRBV14 and J usage is TRBJ2-1, with D hard to call. The CDR3 extends over 15 amino acids. V lost 2 bases to trimming and J lost 0 bases, with 8 bases between them. Germline CDR1 SGHDN, CDR2 FVKESK. The whole variable domain, remainder taken from reference TRBV14 and TRBJ2-1, is EAGVTQFPSHSVIEKGQTVTLRCDPISGHDNLYWYRRVMGKEIKFLLHFVKESKQDESGMPNNRFLAERTGGTYSTLKVQPAELEDSGVYFCASSQKGGSYNEQFFGPGTRLTVL.

This clonotype was picked up many times. CDR3: CSARGTGETTQYF. The CDR3 DNA reads TGCAGTGCTAGGGGGACAGGTGAAACTACGCAGTATTTT. The rearrangement joins TRBV20-1 to TRBJ2-3, with 8 positions matching TRBD1. J lost 8 bases, V lost 3 bases, and 7 bases had no gene match. Germline CDR1 DFQATT, CDR2 SNEGSKA (reference sequence). CDR3 length: 13 residues.

This clonotype was counted at least ten times. The chain recombines TRBV20-1 with TRBJ2-7; D is possibly TRBD1 (5 bases). Germline V lookup: CDR1 DFQATT, CDR2 SNEGSKA (reference sequence). The CDR3 sequence is 13 residues long. The CDR3 DNA reads as TGCAGCGCTCGAGACTCCCAGGGCCTCGAGCAGTACTTC. This codes for CSARDSQGLEQYF.

This chain joins TRBV13 and TRBJ2-1, with 7 nucleotides matching TRBD2. CDR1 and CDR2 from the germline V gene are PRHDT and FYEKMQ (reference sequence). The CDR3 spans 16 residues. With 6 bases clipped from V and 4 bases from J, the junction kept 12 bases outside the gene matches. CDR3: CASSQTGGLLYNEQFF. The CDR3 DNA is TGTGCCAGCAGTCAAACGGGGGGTCTACTTTACAATGAGCAGTTCTTC.

The V gene is TRBV7-9, the J gene TRBJ2-5; D is possibly TRBD2 (5 bases). Germline CDR1 SEHNR, CDR2 FQNEAQ (reference sequence). This CDR3 contains 14 residues. The V and J ends lost 4 bases and 5 bases respectively, with 14 bases between them. CDR3 protein: CASSSRIRGETQYF. For the CDR3, the DNA is TGTGCCAGCAGCTCGCGGATCAGAGGGGAGACCCAGTACTTC.

The chain recombines TRBV4-3 with TRBJ2-1; 9 nucleotides line up with TRBD2. The V gene's germline CDR1 is LGHNA and CDR2 YSLEER. The CDR3 covers 18 residues. The ends lost 2 bases at V and 2 bases at J; junction bases unmatched: 10. The CDR3 here is CASSQRRGAGGPYNEQFF. As DNA, the CDR3 is TGCGCCAGCAGCCAAAGGAGGGGGGCGGGGGGGCCCTACAATGAGCAGTTCTTC.

This chain joins TRBV6-5 and TRBJ1-2; no reliable D call. Germline V CDR1 and CDR2: MNHEY, SVGAGI. This CDR3 has 17 residues. The V end lost 2 bases, the J end lost 3 bases, and 19 bases lay between the germline ends. The CDR3 sequence: CASSYGVPQLDYYGYTF. CDR3 nucleotide sequence: TGTGCCAGCAGTTACGGGGTGCCTCAGCTAGACTACTATGGCTACACCTTC.

This clonotype occurred a few times. In DNA, the CDR3 is TGTGCCAGCAGCTACGGGTCAGAAGAGACCCAGTACTTC. This sequence encodes CASSYGSEETQYF. This sequence joins TRBV12-3 or TRBV12-4 and TRBJ2-5; D gene unclear. The CDR3 spans 13 residues. V lost 6 bases and J lost 3, with 11 bases in between.

This chain joins TRBV7-9 and TRBJ2-3; D unresolved. Germline loops: CDR1 SEHNR, CDR2 FQNEAQ (reference sequence). Trimming left V 1 base short and J 6 bases short, with 11 bases between. The CDR3 has 14 residues. The CDR3 DNA follows: TGTGCCAGCAGCTTAGACTTGTCTTGGGATACGCAGTATTTT. Protein sequence: CASSLDLSWDTQYF.

This clonotype has ten or more counts. This sequence joins TRBV20-1 and TRBJ2-7, with 10 positions matching TRBD1. With V trimmed by 5 bases and J by 3 bases, 4 bases remained unmatched. The CDR3 has 13 amino acids. CDR1 DFQATT and CDR2 SNEGSKA come from the germline V gene (reference sequence). The CDR3 region has the DNA TGCAGTGCTCCACGGGACAGGGGCTACGAGCAGTACTTC. It specifies CSAPRDRGYEQYF.

This clonotype was seen many times. The V and J genes are TRBV20-1 and TRBJ1-1, with 10 bases lining up with TRBD1. This CDR3 spans 14 amino acids. The J segment lost 3 bases and the V segment lost 2 bases, leaving 3 bases of the junction unmatched. Germline V CDR1 and CDR2: DFQATT, SNEGSKA (reference sequence). DNA of the CDR3: TGCAGTGCTAGACGGGACAGGGGTGACACTGAAGCTTTCTTT. Its translation is CSARRDRGDTEAFF.